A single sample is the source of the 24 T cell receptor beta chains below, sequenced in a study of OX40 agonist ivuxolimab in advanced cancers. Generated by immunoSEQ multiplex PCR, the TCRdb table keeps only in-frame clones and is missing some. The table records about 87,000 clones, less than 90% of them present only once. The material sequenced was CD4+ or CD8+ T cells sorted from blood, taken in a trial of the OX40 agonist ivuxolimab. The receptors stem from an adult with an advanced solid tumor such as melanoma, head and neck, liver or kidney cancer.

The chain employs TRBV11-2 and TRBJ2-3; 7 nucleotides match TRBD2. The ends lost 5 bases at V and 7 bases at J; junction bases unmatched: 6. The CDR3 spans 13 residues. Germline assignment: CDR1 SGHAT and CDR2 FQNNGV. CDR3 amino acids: CASSLGGLNTQYF. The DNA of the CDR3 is TGTGCCAGCAGCCTCGGGGGGTTGAATACGCAGTATTTT.

This chain's CDR3 is CASSQGELGLSEAFF. CDR3 nucleotides: TGTGCCAGTAGTCAGGGCGAGTTGGGATTGTCTGAAGCTTTCTTT. V usage is TRBV19 and J usage is TRBJ1-1; TRBD1 might be the D (5 bases). The CDR3 runs 15 residues. Trimming shortened V by 5 bases and J by 6 bases, and 19 bases separated the two germline ends. Germline CDR1 and CDR2: LNHDA and SQIVND (reference sequence).

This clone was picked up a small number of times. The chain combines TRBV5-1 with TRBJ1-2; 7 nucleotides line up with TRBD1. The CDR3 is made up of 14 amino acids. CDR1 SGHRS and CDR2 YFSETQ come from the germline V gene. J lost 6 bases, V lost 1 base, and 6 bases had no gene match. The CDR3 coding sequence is TGCGCCAGCAGCTTGAACCAGGGGGTTAATGGCTACACCTTC. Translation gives CASSLNQGVNGYTF.

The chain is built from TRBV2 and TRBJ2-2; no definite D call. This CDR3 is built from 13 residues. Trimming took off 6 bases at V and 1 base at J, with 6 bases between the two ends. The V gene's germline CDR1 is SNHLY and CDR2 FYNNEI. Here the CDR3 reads CASSLENTGELFF. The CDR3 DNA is TGTGCCAGCAGCCTAGAGAACACCGGGGAGCTGTTTTTT.

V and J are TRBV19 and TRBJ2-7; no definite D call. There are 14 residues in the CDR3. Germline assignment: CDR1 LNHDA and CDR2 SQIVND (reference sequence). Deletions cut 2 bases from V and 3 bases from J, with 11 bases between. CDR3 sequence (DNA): TGTGCCAGTAGTATACGGGTGATAGGCTACGAGCAGTACTTC. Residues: CASSIRVIGYEQYF.

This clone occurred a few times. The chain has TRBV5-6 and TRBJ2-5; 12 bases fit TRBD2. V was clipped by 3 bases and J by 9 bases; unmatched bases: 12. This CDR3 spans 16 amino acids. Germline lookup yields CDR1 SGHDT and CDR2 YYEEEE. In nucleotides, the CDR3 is TGTGCCAGCAGCTCCGGACTAGCGGGACCCCACCGGGCCCAGTACTTC. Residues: CASSSGLAGPHRAQYF.

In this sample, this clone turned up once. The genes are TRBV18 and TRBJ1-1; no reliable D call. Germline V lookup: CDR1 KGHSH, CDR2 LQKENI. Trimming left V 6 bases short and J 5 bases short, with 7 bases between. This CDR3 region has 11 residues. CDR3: CASSPATEAFF. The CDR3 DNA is TGTGCCAGCTCTCCTGCGACTGAAGCTTTCTTT.

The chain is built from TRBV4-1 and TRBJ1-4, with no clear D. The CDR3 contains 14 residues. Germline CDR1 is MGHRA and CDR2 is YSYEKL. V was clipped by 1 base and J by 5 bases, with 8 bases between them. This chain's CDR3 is CASSQVDGNEKLFF. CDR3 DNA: TGCGCCAGCAGCCAAGTGGACGGAAATGAAAAACTGTTTTTT.

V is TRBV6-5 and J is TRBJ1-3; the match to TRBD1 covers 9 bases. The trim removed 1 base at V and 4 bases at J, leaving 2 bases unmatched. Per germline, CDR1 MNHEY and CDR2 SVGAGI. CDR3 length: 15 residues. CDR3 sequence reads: CASSYYGTGGNTIYF. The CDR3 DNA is TGTGCCAGCAGTTACTACGGGACAGGGGGAAACACCATATATTTT.

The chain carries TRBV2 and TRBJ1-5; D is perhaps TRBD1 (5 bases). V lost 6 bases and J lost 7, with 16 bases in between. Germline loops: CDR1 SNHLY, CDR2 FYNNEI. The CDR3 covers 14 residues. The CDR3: CASRGGDIHQPQHF. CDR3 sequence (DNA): TGTGCCAGCAGGGGGGGAGACATCCACCAGCCCCAGCATTTT.

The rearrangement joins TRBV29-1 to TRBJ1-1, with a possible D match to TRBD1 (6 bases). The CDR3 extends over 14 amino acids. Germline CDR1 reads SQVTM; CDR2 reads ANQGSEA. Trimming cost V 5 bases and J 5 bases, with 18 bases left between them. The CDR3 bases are TGCAGCGTTCGGGGGCCCCTGGCAGGGACTGAAGCTTTCTTT. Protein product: CSVRGPLAGTEAFF.

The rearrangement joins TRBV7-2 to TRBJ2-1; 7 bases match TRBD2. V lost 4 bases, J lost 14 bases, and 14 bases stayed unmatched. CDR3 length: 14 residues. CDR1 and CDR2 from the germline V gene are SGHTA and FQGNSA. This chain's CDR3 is CASSSGSGGVSKFF. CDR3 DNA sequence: TGTGCCAGCAGCTCCGGTTCTGGGGGGGTGAGCAAGTTCTTC.

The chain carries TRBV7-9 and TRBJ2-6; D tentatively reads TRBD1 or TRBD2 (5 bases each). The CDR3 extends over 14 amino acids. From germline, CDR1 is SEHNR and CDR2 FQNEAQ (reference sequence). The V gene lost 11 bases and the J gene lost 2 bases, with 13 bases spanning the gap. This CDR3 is CAGGRATGANVLTF. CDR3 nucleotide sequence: TGTGCCGGGGGACGAGCCACTGGGGCCAACGTCCTGACTTTC. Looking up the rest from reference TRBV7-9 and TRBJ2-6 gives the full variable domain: DTGVSQNPRHKITKRGQNVTFRCDPISEHNRLYWYRQTLGQGPEFLTYFQNEAQLEKSRLLSDRFSAERPKGSFSTLEIQRTEQGDSAMYLCAGGRATGANVLTFGAGSRLTVL.

The CDR3 is CASSPPVTGTGNNEQFF. The CDR3 region has the DNA TGTGCCAGCTCACCACCAGTGACGGGGACAGGTAACAATGAGCAGTTCTTC. The J gene is TRBJ2-1, the V gene TRBV18; 8 bases align to TRBD1. This CDR3 has 17 amino acids. Germline trimming cut 0 bases from V and 5 bases from J; bases unmatched to any gene: 9. The germline CDR1 and CDR2 sequences are KGHSH and LQKENI.

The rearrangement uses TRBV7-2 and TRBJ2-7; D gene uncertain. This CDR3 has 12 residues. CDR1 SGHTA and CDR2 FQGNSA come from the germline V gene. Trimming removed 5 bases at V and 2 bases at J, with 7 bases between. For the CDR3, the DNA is TGTGCCAGCAGCCGGCCAGCCTACGAGCAGTACTTC. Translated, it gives CASSRPAYEQYF.

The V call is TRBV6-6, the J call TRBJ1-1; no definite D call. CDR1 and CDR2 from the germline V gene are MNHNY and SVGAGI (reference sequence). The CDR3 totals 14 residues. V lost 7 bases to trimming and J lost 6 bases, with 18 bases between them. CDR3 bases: TGTGCCAGCAACCAAAACGGGATAGGGTCTGAAGCTTTCTTT. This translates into CASNQNGIGSEAFF.

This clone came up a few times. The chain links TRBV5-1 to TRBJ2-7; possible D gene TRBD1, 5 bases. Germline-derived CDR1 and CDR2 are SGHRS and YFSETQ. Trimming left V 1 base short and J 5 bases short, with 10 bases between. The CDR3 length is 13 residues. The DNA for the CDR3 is TGCGCCAGCAGCTTGACCCCAGGGAACGAGCAGTACTTC. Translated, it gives CASSLTPGNEQYF.

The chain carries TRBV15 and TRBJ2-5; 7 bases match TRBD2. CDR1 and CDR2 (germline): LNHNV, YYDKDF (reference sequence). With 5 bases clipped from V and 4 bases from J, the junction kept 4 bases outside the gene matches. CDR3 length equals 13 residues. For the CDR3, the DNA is TGTGCCACCAGCCTTGAGCGGGGAGAGACCCAGTACTTC. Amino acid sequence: CATSLERGETQYF.

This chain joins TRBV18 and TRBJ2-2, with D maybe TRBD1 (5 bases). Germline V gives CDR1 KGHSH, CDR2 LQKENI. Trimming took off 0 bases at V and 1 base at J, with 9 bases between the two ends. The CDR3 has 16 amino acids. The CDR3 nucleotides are TGTGCCAGCTCACCACCGCAGGGTAGGAACACCGGGGAGCTGTTTTTT. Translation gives CASSPPQGRNTGELFF.

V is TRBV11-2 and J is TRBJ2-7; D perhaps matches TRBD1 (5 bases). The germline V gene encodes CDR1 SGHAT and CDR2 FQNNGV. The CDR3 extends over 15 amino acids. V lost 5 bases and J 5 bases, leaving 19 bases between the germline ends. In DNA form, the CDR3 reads TGTGCCAGCAGCCACAGGAAGGGCCTACACGACGAGCAGTACTTC. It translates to CASSHRKGLHDEQYF.

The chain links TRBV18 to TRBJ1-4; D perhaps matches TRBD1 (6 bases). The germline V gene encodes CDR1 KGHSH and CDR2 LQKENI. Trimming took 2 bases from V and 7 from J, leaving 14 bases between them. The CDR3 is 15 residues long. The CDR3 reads CASSPGAGAAEKLFF. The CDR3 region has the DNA TGTGCCAGCTCACCAGGGGCAGGGGCGGCTGAAAAACTGTTTTTT.

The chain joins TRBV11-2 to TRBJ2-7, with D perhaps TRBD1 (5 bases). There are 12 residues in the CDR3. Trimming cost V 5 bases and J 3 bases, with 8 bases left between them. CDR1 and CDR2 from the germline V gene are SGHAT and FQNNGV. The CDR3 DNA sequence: TGTGCCAGCAGCATTCAGGGCTACGAGCAGTACTTC. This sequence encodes CASSIQGYEQYF.

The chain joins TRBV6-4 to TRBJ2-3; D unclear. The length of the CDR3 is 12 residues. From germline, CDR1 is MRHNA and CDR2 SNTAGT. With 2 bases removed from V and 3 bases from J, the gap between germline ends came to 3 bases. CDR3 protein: CASSDGTDTQYF. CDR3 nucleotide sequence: TGTGCCAGCAGTGACGGGACAGATACGCAGTATTTT.

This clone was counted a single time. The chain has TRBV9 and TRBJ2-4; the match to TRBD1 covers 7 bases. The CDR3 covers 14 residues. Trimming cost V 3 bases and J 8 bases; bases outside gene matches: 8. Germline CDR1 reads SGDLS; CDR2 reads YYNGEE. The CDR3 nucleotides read TGTGCCAGCAGCGGAGGGACAGAGAGGGACATTCAGTACTTC. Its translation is CASSGGTERDIQYF.